This TCR beta chain was captured by sequencing in a study of shared clonotypes between healthy human individuals (dated by TCRdb to between 2020 and 2021). In the study overall: Three men and a couple of women, aged 18 to 49 years, made up the cohort. For each donor, CD4 naive and CD4 memory were each given three plates, CD8 naive was given two plates, and CD8 memory was given one plate. Between about 0.8 and 8.9 billion PBMCs per donor were obtained by leukapheresis. Libraries were prepared and TCR repertoires were sequenced by different laboratories using diverse techniques, in order to increase sequencing depth and limit assay-specific biases. Blood TCR repertoires of about five healthy adults were deeply sequenced to estimate repertoire size and the extent of clonotype sharing between individuals.

On this clone: The target of this receptor is not known. No base quality information exists; no much larger clone differs at one position.

Healthy HIV-negative adults with no recently reported acute infections or vaccinations were included as donors. All donors were Caucasian adults living in Nashville, Tennessee, USA. CD4+ T cells were enriched by magnetic negative selection; naive cells were then positively selected on CD45RA, and the negative fraction formed the memory subset. After blood collection by leukapheresis, PBMCs were isolated using Ficoll-Histopaque density gradient centrifugation and then cryopreserved in the vapor phase of liquid nitrogen. Analytical flow cytometry was used to check the purity and quantity of every magnetically sorted T cell population. From each sorted fraction, genomic DNA was isolated and quantified by UV absorbance on a Nanodrop 2000c. The CDR3 contains 13 residues, cysteine and phenylalanine counted. Only the CDR3 region is kept as DNA, spanning 39 bases read in frame from base 1. CDR1 is given as MNHEY and CDR2 as SVGAGI, both from the germline V gene. V loses 2 bases, J loses 8 bases, and the germline ends lie 7 bases apart.

What the authors observed across the whole study: Compared with non-shared clonotypes, clonotypes shared by all four sorted-subset donors had higher generation probabilities. Roughly 5% of naive CD4, more than 3% of naive CD8, 2.3% of memory CD4, and about 0.4% of memory CD8 clonotypes were shared across several donors. Sampling was restricted to blood, and TCR repertoires in tissue are likely to differ from TCR repertoires in blood. The genetic and exposure-history diversity represented was limited by the small number of donors. Rarefaction of sorted-subset datasets indicated incomplete sequencing despite the large sequencing depth. Naive subsets generally had larger estimated clonotype richness than memory subsets. Pairwise subsampling indicated that sequencing depth was expected to affect the degree of clonotype sharing among donors.

TCR CDR3 regions were amplified from genomic DNA by multiplex PCR using the deep immunoSEQ assay. Extracted genomic DNA from each cell subset was distributed evenly across all wells of several immunoSEQ 96-well plates, and each plate was treated as a replicate. Each replicate PCR for sorted subsets received roughly 200 ng genomic DNA, equal to tens of thousands of T cell genomes. Purified libraries were quantified with a Qubit 3.0 fluorometer, sized on a Bioanalyzer 2100, and re-quantified with the KAPA Library Quantification kit. Every immunoSEQ 96-well plate was sequenced on a dedicated single-read 150-cycle Illumina NextSeq 550 flow cell. In the source study's methods: Because the immunoSEQ output held only junctional sequences and lacked quality scores, the filtering could not match the filtering applied to full-length reads. To assign V/J genes and CDR3, sequences were annotated using PyIR, a Python wrapper for IgBLAST v1.9, with IMGT germline references. Reads with weak V/J assignments (E-value above 1e-6), missing CDR3, stop codons, out-of-frame junctions, or ambiguous translated residues were removed. V3J clonotypes were defined by identical inferred V gene, J gene, and CDR3 amino acid sequence. The percentage overlap between two repertoires was calculated by dividing the number of shared unique clonotypes by the size of the smaller repertoire. Three approaches were used to assess repertoire richness: RTK rarefaction, the Chao1 estimator, and Recon v2.1 estimates of unobserved clonotypes. Generation probabilities for all TCRbeta clonotypes obtained by the gDNA method from a handful of donors were computed using OLGA. This immuneACCESS table, as held by TCRdb, lists in-frame sequences with V and J called but not all clones. Of the missing ones, under half trace to an unresolved V gene in checked studies; the others have no known cause. That table furnishes V, J and clone size, whereas the DNA furnished D and trimming. Across this sample there are millions of clones, with roughly nine tenths seen only once. The ten largest clones add up to around 0.15% of the sample.

The sample taken for sequencing was naive CD4+ T cells sorted from blood. The intended sense of this specimen's cell subset or site label: CD45RA+ positively selected. The receptor chain draws on TRBV6-5 and TRBJ1-6; no D gene call is confident. The origin of this receptor is a man aged 18 to 35 in good health. DNA sequence: TGTGCCAGCAGTTACGGTGGGCATTCACCCCTCCACTTT. Its protein is CASSYGGHSPLHF.